This T cell receptor beta chain appears in the sequencing data of a study of post-analysis software for immune sequencing data. The wider study: Clinical courses comprised relapsing-remitting, secondary progressive and progressive-relapsing multiple sclerosis. Points from the study as a whole: Multiple sclerosis patients had significantly lower normalized Chao1 diversity than controls. There were about 5 TRBV segments more frequent in patients than controls, and TRBV5-6, TRBV5-1 and TRBV20-1 were among them.

Incorporated into the TCR beta cDNA libraries were unique molecular identifiers, which served to reduce PCR and sequencing biases. Starting from approximately 1 to 10 million T cells, the study yielded about 490,000 cDNA molecules. TCRdb called the PCR reads again in MiXCR, with one record for every CDR3 protein. The data hold more than 450,000 distinct CDR3 sequences, with around 47% observed a single time. This clonotype was seen only a few times. Its antigen remains unknown. The CDR3 spans 15 residues. The germline V gene has CDR1 SGHVS and CDR2 FNYEAQ. Trimming removed 5 bases at V and 0 bases at J, with 11 bases between.

The sample comprised blood. This receptor was obtained from a girl between 10 and 17 years old with multiple sclerosis. The chain links TRBV7-6 to TRBJ2-1; D remains unclear. The CDR3 is CASSPLGSSYNEQFF. CDR3 DNA: TGTGCCAGCAGCCCTCTGGGAAGCTCCTACAATGAGCAGTTCTTC.